This TCR beta chain was obtained from a study of cytomegalovirus exposure and HLA in healthy donors. Findings of the study overall: For presence/absence analyses, sequencing depth was assumed to be roughly uniform across donors. TCR beta V segments were, for the most part, productive about 87% or about 30% of the time in an earlier analysis.

PCR involved 60 Vbeta and 13 Jbeta primers. This table comes from immunoSEQ multiplex PCR, and its TCRdb copy is limited to in-frame clones, with some not included. The sample shows 120,000 to 150,000 clones, and roughly 2% sits with its ten largest clones. As concerns this clone: Its antigen is unidentified.

The CDR3 sequence is 14 residues long. J gave up 8 bases and V 4 bases, and 4 bases lay outside the gene matches. The germline V gene has CDR1 SGHVS and CDR2 FNYEAQ. Sequencing was done on a sample of PBMCs. This clonotype was sampled from a woman aged 18-30 years in good health and CMV-seronegative. The V and J genes are TRBV7-6 and TRBJ2-1, with 11 bases that match TRBD2. The CDR3 spells CASSSTSGSHEQFF. DNA for the CDR3: TGTGCCAGCAGCTCTACTAGCGGGAGCCATGAGCAGTTCTTC.